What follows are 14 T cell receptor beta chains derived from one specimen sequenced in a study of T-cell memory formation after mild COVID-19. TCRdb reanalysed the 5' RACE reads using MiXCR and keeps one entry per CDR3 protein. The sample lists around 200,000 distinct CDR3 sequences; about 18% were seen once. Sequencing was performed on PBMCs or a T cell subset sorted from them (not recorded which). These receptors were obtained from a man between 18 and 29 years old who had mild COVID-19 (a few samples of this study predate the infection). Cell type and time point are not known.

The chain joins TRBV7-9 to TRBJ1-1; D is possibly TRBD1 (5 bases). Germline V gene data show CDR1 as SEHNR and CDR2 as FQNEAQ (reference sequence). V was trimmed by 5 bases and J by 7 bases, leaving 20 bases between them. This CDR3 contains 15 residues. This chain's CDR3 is CASSLRIGEESEAFF. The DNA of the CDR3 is TGTGCCAGCAGCCTGCGGATAGGGGAGGAAAGTGAAGCTTTCTTT.

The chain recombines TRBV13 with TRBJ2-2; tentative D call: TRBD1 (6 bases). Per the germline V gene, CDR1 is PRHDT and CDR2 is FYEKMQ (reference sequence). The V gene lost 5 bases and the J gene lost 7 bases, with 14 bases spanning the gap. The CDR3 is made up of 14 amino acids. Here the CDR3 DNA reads TGTGCCAGCAGCCCATCCTGGGGGCACGGGGAGCTGTTTTTT. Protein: CASSPSWGHGELFF.

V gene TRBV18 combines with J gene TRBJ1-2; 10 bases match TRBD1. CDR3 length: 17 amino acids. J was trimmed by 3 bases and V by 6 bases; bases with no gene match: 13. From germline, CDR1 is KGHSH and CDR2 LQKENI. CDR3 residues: CASSPQDRGVGYYGYTF. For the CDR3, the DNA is TGTGCCAGCTCTCCCCAGGACAGGGGGGTTGGCTACTATGGCTACACCTTC.

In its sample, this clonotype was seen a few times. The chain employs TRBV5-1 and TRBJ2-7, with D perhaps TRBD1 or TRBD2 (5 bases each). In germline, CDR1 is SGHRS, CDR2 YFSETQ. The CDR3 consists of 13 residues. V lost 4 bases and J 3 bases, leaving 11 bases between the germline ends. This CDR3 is CASSPRDGYEQYF. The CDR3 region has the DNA TGCGCCAGCAGCCCTAGGGACGGCTACGAGCAGTACTTC.

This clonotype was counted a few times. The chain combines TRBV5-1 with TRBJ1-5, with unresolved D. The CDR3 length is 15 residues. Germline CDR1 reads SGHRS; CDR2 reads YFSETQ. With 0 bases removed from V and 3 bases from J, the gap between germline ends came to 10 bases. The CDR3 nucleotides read TGCGCCAGCAGCTTGGCCCCGGGGAACAATCAGCCCCAGCATTTT. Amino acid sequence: CASSLAPGNNQPQHF.

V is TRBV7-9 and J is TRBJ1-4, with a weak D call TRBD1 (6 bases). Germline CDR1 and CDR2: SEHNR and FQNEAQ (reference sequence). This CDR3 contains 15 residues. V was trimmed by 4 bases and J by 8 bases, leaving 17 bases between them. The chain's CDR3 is CASSSTVYREEKLFF. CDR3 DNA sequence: TGTGCCAGCAGCTCCACGGTATACAGGGAGGAAAAACTGTTTTTT.

The CDR3 nucleotides are TGCAGCGTCTCTGAGGGTGGGGTATCTAATGAAAAACTGTTTTTT. Its translation: CSVSEGGVSNEKLFF. The chain links TRBV29-1 to TRBJ1-4; D is ambiguous. V shed 6 bases and J shed 3 bases, with 17 bases lying between them. The CDR3 is 15 amino acids. In germline, CDR1 is SQVTM, CDR2 ANQGSEA.

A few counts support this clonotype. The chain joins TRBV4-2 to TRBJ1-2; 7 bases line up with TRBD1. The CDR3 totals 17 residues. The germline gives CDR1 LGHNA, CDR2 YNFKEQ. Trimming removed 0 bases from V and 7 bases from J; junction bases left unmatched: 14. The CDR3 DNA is TGTGCCAGCAGCCAAGATCACGTTTTTCTAGGGGGCGTTGGCTACACCTTC. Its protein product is CASSQDHVFLGGVGYTF.

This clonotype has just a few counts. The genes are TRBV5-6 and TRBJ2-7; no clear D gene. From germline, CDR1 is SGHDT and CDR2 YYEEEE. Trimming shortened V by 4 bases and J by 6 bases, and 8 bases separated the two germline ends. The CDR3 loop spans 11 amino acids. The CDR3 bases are TGTGCCAGCAGCGCGGAGAGCGAGCAGTACTTC. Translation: CASSAESEQYF.

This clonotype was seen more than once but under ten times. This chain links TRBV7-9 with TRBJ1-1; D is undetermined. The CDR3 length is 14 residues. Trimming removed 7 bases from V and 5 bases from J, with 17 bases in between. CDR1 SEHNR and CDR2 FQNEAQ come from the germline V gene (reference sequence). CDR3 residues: CASTPEPGWTEAFF. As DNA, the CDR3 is TGTGCCAGCACCCCCGAACCCGGGTGGACTGAAGCTTTCTTT.

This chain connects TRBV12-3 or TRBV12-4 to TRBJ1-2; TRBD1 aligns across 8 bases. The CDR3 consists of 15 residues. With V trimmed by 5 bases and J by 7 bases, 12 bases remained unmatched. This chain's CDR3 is CASSPLLQGASGYTF. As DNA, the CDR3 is TGTGCCAGCAGTCCTCTCCTCCAGGGGGCTAGTGGCTACACCTTC.

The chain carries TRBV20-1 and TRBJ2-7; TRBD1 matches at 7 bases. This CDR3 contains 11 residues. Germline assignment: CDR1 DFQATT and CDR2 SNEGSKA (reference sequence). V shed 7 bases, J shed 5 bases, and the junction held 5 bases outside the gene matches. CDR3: CSGTGANEQYF. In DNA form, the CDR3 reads TGCAGTGGTACAGGGGCTAACGAGCAGTACTTC.

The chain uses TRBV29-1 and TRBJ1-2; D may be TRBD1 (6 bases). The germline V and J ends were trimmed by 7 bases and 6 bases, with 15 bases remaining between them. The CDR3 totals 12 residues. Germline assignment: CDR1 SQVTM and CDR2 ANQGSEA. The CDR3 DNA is TGCAGCGGCCGAAGGGGGGCAGATGGCTACACCTTC. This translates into CSGRRGADGYTF.

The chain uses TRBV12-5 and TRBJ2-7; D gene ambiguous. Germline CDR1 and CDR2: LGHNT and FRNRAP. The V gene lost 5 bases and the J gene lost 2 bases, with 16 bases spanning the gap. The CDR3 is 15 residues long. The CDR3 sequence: CASGPRAWVPYEQYV. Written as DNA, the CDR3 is TGTGCTAGTGGTCCCCGAGCGTGGGTCCCCTACGAGCAGTACGTC.